The 22 T cell receptor beta chains given below trace back to one sample, sequenced in a study of shared clonotypes between healthy human individuals. Libraries were prepared by immunoSEQ multiplex PCR; TCRdb keeps only in-frame clonotypes and omits some of them. The profile shows about 2.4 million clones, 80% to 95% of them singletons. Sequenced: naive CD4+ T cells from PBMCs. Subset: CD45RA+ positively selected. These receptors were collected from a man between 18 and 29 years old in good health. Some clones in this sample may be carry-over from other donors' samples.

About this clone: An end of the junction differs from the germline gene, which may be a read error. V usage is TRBV25-1 and J usage is TRBJ2-1, with TRBD2 matching 7 bases. The CDR3 runs 15 residues. Germline V gives CDR1 MGHDK, CDR2 SYGVNS. CDR3 DNA sequence: TGTGCCAGCAGTGAGCTAGCGGAGGCTCGGCCCGGGTCGGTCTTC. It translates to CASSELAEARPGSVF.

J is TRBJ2-3 and V is TRBV4-3, with D possibly TRBD2 on 6 matching bases. The CDR3 has 17 amino acids. Trimming removed 4 bases at V and 4 bases at J, with 21 bases between. CDR1 LGHNA and CDR2 YSLEER come from the germline V gene. The DNA of the CDR3 is TGCGCCAGCAGCCTCGGAGTGGGGGGATCAGTGGCAGATACGCAGTATTTT. Its protein product is CASSLGVGGSVADTQYF.

The rearrangement uses TRBV2 and TRBJ1-1; TRBD1 aligns across 8 bases. V shed 8 bases, J shed 3 bases, and the junction held 11 bases outside the gene matches. The V gene's germline CDR1 is SNHLY and CDR2 FYNNEI. CDR3 length: 15 residues. CDR3 coding DNA: TGTGCCAGCGGGTCTCGTCAGGGGGCCTACACTGAAGCTTTCTTT. Amino acid sequence: CASGSRQGAYTEAFF.

The chain has TRBV10-3 and TRBJ2-6; D may be TRBD1 (5 bases). Germline CDR1 reads ENHRY; CDR2 reads SYGVKD. Between the trimmed V and J ends, which lost 4 bases and 1 base, there was a span of 14 bases. The CDR3 sequence is 17 residues long. In DNA form, the CDR3 reads TGTGCCATCAGTGGGAATCCGACAGTGTCTGGGGCCAACGTCCTGACTTTC. Amino acid sequence: CAISGNPTVSGANVLTF.

This clone appeared a single time. This chain joins TRBV28 and TRBJ1-2; no firm D call. Trimming removed 2 bases at V and 5 bases at J, with 18 bases between. This CDR3 region has 16 residues. From germline, CDR1 is MDHEN and CDR2 SYDVKM. CDR3 bases: TGTGCCAGCAGTTTAGCCCCGTCATCAAACTTATATGGCTACACCTTC. This sequence encodes CASSLAPSSNLYGYTF.

This sequence joins TRBV30 and TRBJ1-1, with D maybe TRBD1 (5 bases). The ends were cut back, 0 bases at V and 4 bases at J, with 12 bases in the middle. The CDR3 covers 14 residues. Germline CDR1 reads GTSNPN; CDR2 reads SVGIG (reference sequence). The DNA for the CDR3 is TGTGCCTGGAGTGTAGATGGAGGGGTCACTGAAGCTTTCTTT. Its translation: CAWSVDGGVTEAFF.

The chain recombines TRBV18 with TRBJ2-7; no clear D gene. The V gene lost 0 bases and the J gene lost 3 bases, with 12 bases spanning the gap. The germline CDR1 and CDR2 sequences are KGHSH and LQKENI. The CDR3 contains 15 residues. The CDR3 DNA follows: TGTGCCAGCTCACCACCGGAAAGGGCCGGCTACGAGCAGTACTTC. Its translation: CASSPPERAGYEQYF.

The V and J genes are TRBV9 and TRBJ1-2; 9 positions agree with TRBD1. Per the germline V gene, CDR1 is SGDLS and CDR2 is YYNGEE. CDR3 length: 15 residues. The V segment lost 4 bases and the J segment 4 bases; nucleotides outside the gene matches: 8. The CDR3 DNA is TGTGCCAGCAGCTTTGGGACAGGGATCGGCTATGGCTACACCTTC. This translates into CASSFGTGIGYGYTF.

The CDR3 here is CASRTQGMNTEAFF. For the CDR3, the DNA is TGTGCCAGTAGGACCCAGGGGATGAACACTGAAGCTTTCTTT. V usage is TRBV19 and J usage is TRBJ1-1; D possibly corresponds to TRBD1 (6 bases). The CDR3 has 14 amino acids. CDR1 is LNHDA and CDR2 is SQIVND in the germline V gene (reference sequence). Trimming pared 6 bases from V and 0 bases from J, leaving 11 bases between.

The genes are TRBV27 and TRBJ2-2; D tentatively fits TRBD1 or TRBD2 (7 bases each). V lost 0 bases and J lost 1, with 18 bases in between. CDR1 is MNHEY, CDR2 SMNVEV, per germline (reference sequence). The length of the CDR3 is 19 residues. The CDR3 region has the DNA TGTGCCAGCAGTTTATCGCCGACAGGGACTATCGAGAACACCGGGGAGCTGTTTTTT. Translated, it gives CASSLSPTGTIENTGELFF.

The CDR3 coding sequence is TGTGCCAGCAGCACCCGGACGGGGAGCGCCGGGGAGCTGTTTTTT. This translates into CASSTRTGSAGELFF. The chain combines TRBV7-9 with TRBJ2-2; perhaps TRBD2 as D (5 bases). Trimming left V 5 bases short and J 6 bases short, with 16 bases between. The CDR3 contains 15 residues. CDR1 and CDR2 (germline): SEHNR, FQNEAQ (reference sequence).

Points on this clone: The same CDR3 can be traced to other DNA sequences in this sample. The V and J genes are TRBV19 and TRBJ1-1; TRBD1 matches 7 bases. CDR3 length: 13 amino acids. V lost 5 bases to trimming and J lost 0 bases; unmatched junction nucleotides: 0. Germline assignment: CDR1 LNHDA and CDR2 SQIVND (reference sequence). The chain's CDR3 is CASSGTVNTEAFF. CDR3 nucleotide sequence: TGTGCCAGTAGTGGGACAGTGAACACTGAAGCTTTCTTT.

J is TRBJ2-5 and V is TRBV5-1; TRBD1 might be the D (6 bases). The ends were cut back, 0 bases at V and 0 bases at J, with 12 bases in the middle. Germline V CDR1 and CDR2: SGHRS, YFSETQ. The CDR3 totals 16 residues. The CDR3 DNA reads as TGCGCCAGCAGCTTGGCTCAGGGGAATGACCAAGAGACCCAGTACTTC. This codes for CASSLAQGNDQETQYF. The full variable domain, its missing parts supplied by reference TRBV5-1 and TRBJ2-5, is KAGVTQTPRYLIKTRGQQVTLSCSPISGHRSVSWYQQTPGQGLQFLFEYFSETQRNKGNFPGRFSGRQFSNSRSEMNVSTLELGDSALYLCASSLAQGNDQETQYFGPGTRLLVL.

For this clone: This sample includes further DNA sequences coding for the same CDR3. V usage is TRBV20-1 and J usage is TRBJ1-2, with D perhaps matching TRBD1 (5 bases). CDR3 size: 10 residues. Between the trimmed V and J ends, which lost 2 bases and 8 bases, there was a span of 6 bases. The V gene's germline CDR1 is DFQATT and CDR2 SNEGSKA (reference sequence). The CDR3 protein is CSARRGGYTF. The CDR3 DNA reads as TGCAGTGCTAGAAGGGGAGGCTACACCTTC.

This clone was observed a few times. Other nucleotide sequences from this sample produce the same CDR3. The chain carries TRBV20-1 and TRBJ1-1; D is ambiguous. The V and J ends lost 3 bases and 1 base respectively, with 3 bases between them. CDR1 and CDR2 from the germline V gene are DFQATT and SNEGSKA (reference sequence). The CDR3 covers 11 residues. CDR3 bases: TGCAGTGCTAGTTCGAACACTGAAGCTTTCTTT. This translates into CSASSNTEAFF.

J is TRBJ2-7 and V is TRBV7-3, with 11 bases aligning to TRBD2. The CDR3 consists of 15 residues. Germline-derived CDR1 and CDR2 are SGHTA and FQGTGA. Trimming cost V 5 bases and J 2 bases; bases outside gene matches: 5. CDR3 residues: CASSPRLAGPYEQYF. The CDR3 nucleotides are TGTGCCAGCAGCCCCCGACTAGCGGGGCCCTACGAGCAGTACTTC.

The rearrangement joins TRBV27 to TRBJ1-5; possible D gene TRBD1, 5 bases. The CDR3 extends over 19 amino acids. Germline V CDR1 and CDR2: MNHEY, SMNVEV (reference sequence). Trimming shortened V by 4 bases and J by 3 bases, and 25 bases separated the two germline ends. The CDR3 bases are TGTGCCAGCAGTTCCCTAGTGGGGAGTCAGGGACCGGTCAATCAGCCCCAGCATTTT. Translating gives CASSSLVGSQGPVNQPQHF.

As regards this clone: Other DNA variants within this sample encode the same CDR3. V and J are TRBV5-1 and TRBJ2-5; TRBD1 aligns across 9 bases. Trimming cost V 4 bases and J 5 bases; bases outside gene matches: 6. CDR1 is SGHRS and CDR2 is YFSETQ in the germline V gene. The CDR3 has 14 residues. The CDR3: CASSPGQGRETQYF. CDR3 nucleotide sequence: TGCGCCAGCAGCCCTGGACAGGGGAGGGAGACCCAGTACTTC. Combining the CDR3 with reference TRBV5-1 and TRBJ2-5 gives the whole variable domain KAGVTQTPRYLIKTRGQQVTLSCSPISGHRSVSWYQQTPGQGLQFLFEYFSETQRNKGNFPGRFSGRQFSNSRSEMNVSTLELGDSALYLCASSPGQGRETQYFGPGTRLLVL.

The chain couples TRBV2 to TRBJ1-1; 10 nucleotides line up with TRBD1. Germline V gives CDR1 SNHLY, CDR2 FYNNEI. The CDR3 runs 15 residues. Unmatched junction bases numbered 14, after V lost 5 bases and J lost 11 bases. The CDR3 is CASSKLTGTGVMAFF. The CDR3 DNA follows: TGTGCCAGCAGTAAACTTACCGGGACAGGGGTGATGGCTTTCTTT.

This clone occurred a few times. The chain has TRBV7-8 and TRBJ1-1, with D perhaps matching TRBD1 (6 bases). The germline V gene encodes CDR1 SGHVS and CDR2 FQNEAQ. The ends were cut back, 8 bases at V and 4 bases at J, with 20 bases in the middle. The CDR3 is made up of 15 amino acids. CDR3 protein: CASGGAQGIITEAFF. DNA of the CDR3: TGTGCCAGCGGGGGGGCACAGGGCATCATCACTGAAGCTTTCTTT. Combining the CDR3 with reference TRBV7-8 and TRBJ1-1 gives the whole variable domain GAGVSQSPRYKVAKRGQDVALRCDPISGHVSLFWYQQALGQGPEFLTYFQNEAQLDKSGLPSDRFFAERPEGSVSTLKIQRTQQEDSAVYLCASGGAQGIITEAFFGQGTRLTVV.

This chain connects TRBV7-7 to TRBJ2-3; 8 bases match TRBD2. The V and J ends lost 3 bases and 1 base, in that order; junction bases with no gene match: 6. Germline values: CDR1 SSHAT, CDR2 FNYEAQ (reference sequence). CDR3 length: 16 residues. The CDR3 bases are TGTGCCAGCAGCTTGACGGGAGGGCCGGGCACAGATACGCAGTATTTT. This gives the protein CASSLTGGPGTDTQYF.

The chain links TRBV5-4 to TRBJ2-5, with TRBD2 matching 15 bases. V shed 4 bases, J shed 5 bases, and the junction held 3 bases outside the gene matches. Germline values: CDR1 SGHNT, CDR2 YYREEE (reference sequence). This CDR3 contains 15 residues. CDR3 residues: CASSAGLAGGETQYF. CDR3 sequence (DNA): TGTGCCAGCAGCGCCGGACTAGCGGGAGGGGAGACCCAGTACTTC.